Below, one TCR beta chain is given with its context. The antigen this receptor binds is unknown. No clone much larger than this one lies a single base away; base qualities are absent. V is trimmed back by 2 bases and J by 7 bases, and the junction contains 3 bases that no gene match accounts for. The CDR3 sequence holds 14 residues, the cysteine and phenylalanine included. Of all the DNA, just the CDR3 is kept, 42 bases in frame from base 1. The germline V gene yields MDHEN for CDR1 and SYDVKM for CDR2. TCRbeta CDR3 regions were amplified from genomic DNA by means of the immunoSEQ Assay, a bias-controlled multiplex PCR. The source study handled its data this way. Within the assay, amplification of reference gene primers was used to estimate how many nucleated cells each sample contained. Sequence reads were collapsed and filtered to measure the absolute abundance of every unique TCRbeta CDR3 rearrangement. For each sample, productive Simpson clonality was calculated by taking the square root of Simpson's diversity index across productive rearrangements. TCRdb's version of the immuneACCESS table is confined to in-frame rearrangements and falls short of the full clone set. An unresolved V gene accounts for under half of the shortfall where checked; the remainder is of unknown origin. V, J and clone size reflect that table, while D and trimming were determined from the DNA. The sample has 60,000 to 85,000 clones on record, roughly nine tenths of them singletons. Jointly, the top ten make up around 4.9% of the sample.

Whole blood was collected in K2EDTA tubes by collaborating institutions according to the institutions' own protocols. For TCRbeta analysis, collaborators shipped samples as frozen whole blood, isolated PBMCs, or DNA extracted from either of those sample types. This entry comes from a study of blood T cell repertoires in COVID-19 (dated by TCRdb to about 2020). Background on the whole study: Samples from collaborators originated in the United States, Italy and Spain and spanned both the acute and convalescent phases of COVID-19. The prospective study material was composed of cDNA or gDNA derived from T cells, B-cell-depleted T cells, or PBMCs. Deeply sampled blood TCRbeta repertoires from subjects exposed to, actively infected with, or recovered from COVID-19 were included in the dataset. The repertoires were released in a freely available public database meant as a resource for research on the immune response to SARS-CoV-2. The samples were drawn from the first 160 participants of the ongoing ImmuneRACE study and from 950 to 1,500 subjects provided by 6 global collaborators. Nearly every sample came with metadata listing a de-identified subject ID, COVID-19 status, age in years and sex. HLA class I and class II types, where available, came from metadata supplied by the sample provider rather than from assay-based typing.

Summary of the overall study and its limitations: Clinical and demographic metadata were provided uncurated, with the amount varying by source and participant.

The chain links TRBV28 with TRBJ2-7; TRBD2 fits 12 bases in the junction. The sequenced sample consisted of peripheral blood. This sequence was found in a woman aged 50 to 60 with active COVID-19. The nucleotides are TGTGCCAGCAGTTTACTAGCGGGGGGGAGAGAGCAGTACTTC. Its translation is CASSLLAGGREQYF.